Following are 28 T cell receptor beta chains from one sample sequenced in a study of blood T cell repertoires in COVID-19. Profiling relied on immunoSEQ multiplex PCR, and the TCRdb table lists in-frame clones only, not all of them. The sample contains 30,000 to 35,000 clones, over 75% of which appear only once. The sequenced material came from peripheral blood. The origin of the receptors is a man in his fifties or sixties with active COVID-19.

This clone was recorded only once. This chain connects TRBV3-1 (or the pseudogene TRBV3-2) to TRBJ2-7, with TRBD1 matching 9 bases. Trimming cost V 4 bases and J 10 bases; bases outside gene matches: 11. The CDR3 is 14 amino acids. The germline V gene has CDR1 LGHDT and CDR2 YNNKEL (reference sequence). The CDR3 protein is CASSPGTGRNSQYF. In DNA form, the CDR3 reads TGTGCCAGCAGCCCAGGGACAGGGCGGAATTCCCAGTACTTC.

The chain has TRBV5-1 and TRBJ1-2, with TRBD1 matching 9 bases. Germline CDR1 reads SGHRS; CDR2 reads YFSETQ. This CDR3 is built from 14 residues. After removal of 3 bases from V and 7 bases from J, the junction contained 7 bases not matched to a gene. The DNA for the CDR3 is TGCGCCAGCAGCTCGGGGGACAGGGAATTTGGCTACACCTTC. Amino acid sequence: CASSSGDREFGYTF.

The rearrangement links TRBV27 to TRBJ1-2, with D perhaps TRBD1 (5 bases). Trimming took off 7 bases at V and 8 bases at J, with 17 bases between the two ends. The CDR3 length is 13 residues. Germline V gene data show CDR1 as MNHEY and CDR2 as SMNVEV (reference sequence). For the CDR3, the DNA is TGTGCCAGCACCTCTTCCCAGGGTTGGGGCTACACCTTC. Protein: CASTSSQGWGYTF.

This chain joins TRBV18 and TRBJ2-5; TRBD2 matches 9 bases. The CDR3 totals 16 residues. Looked up from germline, CDR1 is KGHSH and CDR2 is LQKENI. V shed 4 bases and J 2 bases; nucleotides not matched to a gene: 8. The CDR3 DNA reads TGTGCCAGCTCACTCGGAGCTAGCGGGATTCAAGAGACCCAGTACTTC. Translation: CASSLGASGIQETQYF.

The chain links TRBV15 to TRBJ2-7, with 9 bases aligning to TRBD1. This CDR3 contains 13 residues. With 3 bases clipped from V and 5 bases from J, the junction kept 2 bases outside the gene matches. CDR1 is LNHNV and CDR2 is YYDKDF in the germline V gene (reference sequence). CDR3 loop: CATSRDRGNEQYF. For the CDR3, the DNA is TGTGCCACCAGCAGGGACAGGGGAAACGAGCAGTACTTC.

V usage is TRBV7-3 and J usage is TRBJ2-3, with D maybe TRBD2 (7 bases). The germline CDR1 and CDR2 sequences are SGHTA and FQGTGA. With 1 base removed from V and 1 base from J, the gap between germline ends came to 12 bases. The CDR3 runs to 16 residues. This CDR3 is CASSLKLGGGTDTQYF. As DNA, the CDR3 is TGTGCCAGCAGCTTAAAACTAGGGGGGGGCACAGATACGCAGTATTTT.

The chain recombines TRBV19 with TRBJ1-2, with 9 bases lining up with TRBD1. Germline CDR1 and CDR2: LNHDA and SQIVND (reference sequence). V shed 8 bases and J 5 bases; nucleotides not matched to a gene: 6. The CDR3 spans 13 residues. CDR3 in amino acids: CASRTGAGYGYTF. The CDR3 DNA sequence: TGTGCCAGTCGGACAGGGGCAGGGTATGGCTACACCTTC.

In this sample, this clone turned up a few times. The chain has TRBV18 and TRBJ2-3; no firm D call. This CDR3 region has 13 residues. V gave up 3 bases and J gave up 4 bases, with 8 bases separating them. Germline V gene data show CDR1 as KGHSH and CDR2 as LQKENI. CDR3 sequence reads: CASSPGRPDTQYF. CDR3 in DNA: TGTGCCAGCTCACCGGGCAGGCCAGATACGCAGTATTTT.

This chain links TRBV18 with TRBJ2-2, with TRBD2 matching 7 bases. This CDR3 has 15 amino acids. Unmatched junction bases numbered 3, after V lost 0 bases and J lost 5 bases. CDR1 is KGHSH and CDR2 is LQKENI in the germline V gene. The CDR3, as DNA: TGTGCCAGCTCACCACCGGGAGGGGAAACCGGGGAGCTGTTTTTT. As protein: CASSPPGGETGELFF. Filled out from reference TRBV18 and TRBJ2-2, the complete variable domain reads NAGVMQNPRHLVRRRGQEARLRCSPMKGHSHVYWYRQLPEEGLKFMVYLQKENIIDESGMPKERFSAEFPKEGPSILRIQQVVRGDSAAYFCASSPPGGETGELFFGEGSRLTVL.

The chain has TRBV7-2 and TRBJ2-5, with 9 bases matching TRBD2. CDR1 and CDR2 from the germline V gene are SGHTA and FQGNSA. The CDR3 runs 14 residues. V trimming: 5 bases; J trimming: 6 bases; junction bases outside the gene matches: 7. The CDR3 DNA sequence: TGTGCCAGCAGCACCGCCGGGACTAGCAAGACCCAGTACTTC. Translated: CASSTAGTSKTQYF.

The chain employs TRBV7-8 and TRBJ2-7; D may be TRBD1 (5 bases). CDR1 and CDR2 (germline): SGHVS, FQNEAQ. V was trimmed by 6 bases and J by 4 bases, leaving 10 bases between them. The CDR3 loop spans 12 amino acids. CDR3 in DNA: TGTGCCAGCAGACACGACAGATACGAGCAGTACTTC. Translation: CASRHDRYEQYF.

The chain has TRBV6-2 or TRBV6-3 and TRBJ2-7, with D possibly being TRBD2 (6 bases). The ends were cut back, 2 bases at V and 3 bases at J, with 11 bases in the middle. The CDR3 runs to 14 residues. Germline V gives CDR1 MNHEY, CDR2 SVGEGT. In nucleotides, the CDR3 is TGTGCCAGCAGTTACGGGCTAGCGAACTACGAGCAGTACTTC. Amino acids: CASSYGLANYEQYF.

The rearrangement joins TRBV7-8 to TRBJ2-4; D is perhaps TRBD1 (5 bases). CDR3 size: 13 residues. V was trimmed by 1 base and J by 7 bases, leaving 8 bases between them. Germline V gene sequence: CDR1 SGHVS, CDR2 FQNEAQ. For the CDR3, the DNA is TGTGCCAGCAGCTTAGACAGGCAGAACATTCAGTACTTC. As protein: CASSLDRQNIQYF.

The V and J genes are TRBV6-1 and TRBJ2-3; 8 bases agree with TRBD2. The CDR3 is made up of 15 amino acids. Trimming cost V 1 base and J 3 bases; bases outside gene matches: 3. From germline, CDR1 is MNHNS and CDR2 SASEGT. DNA for the CDR3: TGTGCCAGCAGTGAAGGCGGGGGGCGGACAGATACGCAGTATTTT. The encoded protein is CASSEGGGRTDTQYF.

The chain links TRBV7-9 to TRBJ2-7, with D possibly matching TRBD2 (5 bases). The germline V gene encodes CDR1 SEHNR and CDR2 FQNEAQ (reference sequence). The germline V and J ends were trimmed by 6 bases and 4 bases, with 25 bases remaining between them. The CDR3 length is 17 residues. CDR3 protein: CASSTAVIASEPYEQYF. Here the CDR3 DNA reads TGTGCCAGCAGTACAGCCGTTATAGCGTCAGAACCTTACGAGCAGTACTTC.

The DNA for the CDR3 is TGTGCCAGCAGCCCCGACAGGGCGTACGAGCAGTACTTC. Encoded protein: CASSPDRAYEQYF. J is TRBJ2-7 and V is TRBV5-4, with 7 bases aligning to TRBD1. Losses at the gene ends were 4 bases for V and 4 bases for J; bases not matched to a gene: 5. This CDR3 contains 13 residues. Germline loops: CDR1 SGHNT, CDR2 YYREEE (reference sequence). The full variable domain, completed using reference TRBV5-4 and TRBJ2-7, is ETGVTQSPTHLIKTRGQQVTLRCSSQSGHNTVSWYQQALGQGPQFIFQYYREEENGRGNFPPRFSGLQFPNYSSELNVNALELDDSALYLCASSPDRAYEQYFGPGTRLTVT.

The chain combines TRBV5-4 with TRBJ2-3, with TRBD2 identical over 15 bases. Germline CDR1 SGHNT, CDR2 YYREEE (reference sequence). Trimming at V came to 2 bases and at J to 5 bases, leaving 15 bases not matched to a gene. CDR3 length: 20 residues. This CDR3 is CASSFGRKPGLAGGLDTQYF. In DNA, the CDR3 is TGTGCCAGCAGCTTCGGCAGAAAGCCGGGACTAGCGGGAGGCCTAGATACGCAGTATTTT.

This clone was seen only a few times. This rearrangement joins TRBV3-1 (or the pseudogene TRBV3-2) to TRBJ1-5; TRBD1 matches 8 bases. After removal of 4 bases from V and 4 bases from J, the junction contained 3 bases not matched to a gene. The CDR3 is 14 amino acids. CDR1 and CDR2 from the germline V gene are LGHDT and YNNKEL (reference sequence). The CDR3 protein is CASSLGQDNQPQHF. CDR3 coding DNA: TGTGCCAGCAGCCTGGGACAGGATAATCAGCCCCAGCATTTT.

The rearrangement uses TRBV7-2 and TRBJ2-5, with a weak D call TRBD1 (5 bases). CDR1 SGHTA and CDR2 FQGNSA come from the germline V gene. This CDR3 has 14 amino acids. V lost 4 bases and J lost 0, with 9 bases in between. The CDR3 sequence is CASSSRVNQETQYF. The CDR3 DNA follows: TGTGCCAGCAGCTCCAGGGTAAACCAAGAGACCCAGTACTTC.

The rearrangement uses TRBV19 and TRBJ1-4, with a weak D call TRBD1 (6 bases). Looked up from germline, CDR1 is LNHDA and CDR2 is SQIVND (reference sequence). The germline V and J ends were trimmed by 11 bases and 0 bases, with 10 bases remaining between them. The CDR3 runs to 13 residues. CDR3 DNA sequence: TGTGCCCTGGGGGGGCCAACTAATGAAAAACTGTTTTTT. Translated, it gives CALGGPTNEKLFF.

V usage is TRBV19 and J usage is TRBJ1-4; maybe TRBD1 (6 bases). Trimming left V 10 bases short and J 7 bases short, with 19 bases between. CDR3 size: 14 residues. Germline lookup yields CDR1 LNHDA and CDR2 SQIVND (reference sequence). The CDR3 protein is CATAPGQGGEKLFF. The CDR3 coding sequence is TGTGCCACCGCGCCGGGACAAGGGGGTGAAAAACTGTTTTTT.

V gene TRBV18 combines with J gene TRBJ2-1; 13 bases are a match to TRBD2. Germline lookup yields CDR1 KGHSH and CDR2 LQKENI. J gave up 0 bases and V 6 bases, and 11 bases lay outside the gene matches. The CDR3 runs 19 residues. The CDR3 bases are TGTGCCAGCTCCTCAAGGACTAGCGGGAGTGAGGGCTCCTACAATGAGCAGTTCTTC. This gives the protein CASSSRTSGSEGSYNEQFF.

The J gene is TRBJ2-2, the V gene TRBV25-1, with D possibly matching TRBD2 (5 bases). The CDR3 extends over 15 amino acids. The V and J ends lost 4 bases and 0 bases respectively, with 9 bases between them. Germline V CDR1 and CDR2: MGHDK, SYGVNS. The DNA for the CDR3 is TGTGCCAGCAGTGGACGACTAACGAACACCGGGGAGCTGTTTTTT. Translated, it gives CASSGRLTNTGELFF. The whole variable domain, filled in from reference TRBV25-1 and TRBJ2-2, reads EADIYQTPRYLVIGTGKKITLECSQTMGHDKMYWYQQDPGMELHLIHYSYGVNSTEKGDLSSESTVSRIRTEHFPLTLESARPSHTSQYLCASSGRLTNTGELFFGEGSRLTVL.

V usage is TRBV3-1 (or the pseudogene TRBV3-2) and J usage is TRBJ2-3; 11 nucleotides match TRBD2. CDR3 size: 16 residues. With 1 base clipped from V and 4 bases from J, the junction kept 4 bases outside the gene matches. From germline, CDR1 is LGHDT and CDR2 YNNKEL (reference sequence). The CDR3 nucleotides read TGTGCCAGCAGCCAAGCGACTAGCGGGGCTGCAGATACGCAGTATTTT. Its translation is CASSQATSGAADTQYF.

This chain joins TRBV7-8 and TRBJ1-1; TRBD1 aligns across 11 bases. The junction had 8 bases not matched to a gene; V was cut back by 3 bases and J by 5 bases. This CDR3 is built from 16 residues. CDR1 is SGHVS, CDR2 FQNEAQ, per germline. CDR3 residues: CASSFRRDRGGTEAFF. The CDR3 DNA is TGTGCCAGCAGCTTTCGGCGGGACAGGGGGGGTACTGAAGCTTTCTTT.

This rearrangement joins TRBV3-1 (or the pseudogene TRBV3-2) to TRBJ2-2; weak D call: TRBD2 (5 bases). The length of the CDR3 is 14 residues. Germline assignment: CDR1 LGHDT and CDR2 YNNKEL (reference sequence). Between the trimmed V and J ends, which lost 1 base and 6 bases, there was a span of 9 bases. In nucleotides, the CDR3 is TGTGCCAGCAGCCAAGGGGTGGAGGCCGGGGAGCTGTTTTTT. This encodes CASSQGVEAGELFF.

This clone was seen only a few times. Additional DNA sequences in this sample encode the identical CDR3. This sequence joins TRBV6-2 or TRBV6-3 and TRBJ2-3; the match to TRBD2 covers 12 bases. Germline CDR1 reads MNHEY; CDR2 reads SVGEGT. The V and J ends lost 6 bases and 1 base, in that order; junction bases with no gene match: 2. The CDR3 loop spans 15 amino acids. Here the CDR3 DNA reads TGTGCCAGCAGCCGGACTAGCGGGGGCACAGATACGCAGTATTTT. It specifies CASSRTSGGTDTQYF.

The V gene is TRBV18, the J gene TRBJ2-7; TRBD1 matches at 7 bases. V trimming: 3 bases; J trimming: 4 bases; junction bases outside the gene matches: 6. This CDR3 is built from 14 residues. Germline-derived CDR1 and CDR2 are KGHSH and LQKENI. The CDR3 DNA reads as TGTGCCAGCTCACCGAGGACAGGAAAATACGAGCAGTACTTC. Translating gives CASSPRTGKYEQYF. Drawing the rest from reference TRBV18 and TRBJ2-7, the complete variable domain is NAGVMQNPRHLVRRRGQEARLRCSPMKGHSHVYWYRQLPEEGLKFMVYLQKENIIDESGMPKERFSAEFPKEGPSILRIQQVVRGDSAAYFCASSPRTGKYEQYFGPGTRLTVT.